This TCR beta chain derives from a study of beta chain features in type 1 diabetes. Notes on the study in general: Moderate yet significant TCRB CDR3 shortening was seen in Type 1 diabetes patients in all four CD4+ subsets.

Reverse transcribing all isolated RNA meant expressed TCRB transcripts were sequenced. Libraries were prepared by immunoSEQ multiplex PCR; TCRdb keeps only in-frame clonotypes and omits some of them. Of 25,000 to 30,000 clones detected, 56% appear once; the ten largest clones hold approximately 1.5%. The germline V gene encodes CDR1 SEHNR and CDR2 FQNEAQ (reference sequence). The CDR3 extends over 15 amino acids. The ends were cut back, 5 bases at V and 5 bases at J, with 15 bases in the middle. A note on this clone: Its antigen remains unknown.

Sequencing was carried out using Tregs from blood. The chain carries TRBV7-9 and TRBJ2-2; TRBD1 is a possible D gene (6 bases). The clonotype comes from a woman aged 18-35 years with type 1 diabetes. The chain's CDR3 is CASSASGTKTGELFF. In DNA form, the CDR3 reads TGTGCCAGCAGCGCATCCGGGACAAAGACCGGGGAGCTGTTTTTT.